A selection of T cell receptor beta chains follows, all from one sample in a study of T cell repertoires in ileal Crohn's disease. Sequencing was performed with immunoSEQ multiplex PCR; in TCRdb, only in-frame clones are kept and a portion is missing. The repertoire holds about 15,000 clones, just under 80% seen once, with under 5% in the top ten. Sequenced input: ileal tissue. These receptors all come from an adult with Crohn's disease. Both conserved end residues are part of each CDR3. A D gene is named only where the DNA matches it firmly. Only some rows state a clone size, as once, few, many or a class for expanded clones.

D gene,V gene,clone size,J gene,CDR3 length,CDR3 protein,CDR3 DNA
TRBD2,TRBV11-1,NA,TRBJ2-1,16,CASRPGAGGLSGEQFF,TGTGCCAGCAGGCCGGGCGCGGGGGGCCTGTCGGGTGAGCAGTTCTTC
NA,TRBV2,NA,TRBJ2-2,13,CASRQVNTGELFF,TGTGCCAGCCGGCAGGTGAACACCGGGGAGCTGTTTTTT
NA,TRBV5-4,NA,TRBJ2-3,13,CASSLHSTDTQYF,TGTGCCAGCAGCTTGCACAGCACAGATACGCAGTATTTT
NA,TRBV9,NA,TRBJ2-1,17,CASSPRSGGHSYNEQFF,TGTGCCAGCAGCCCAAGATCTGGGGGGCACTCCTACAATGAGCAGTTCTTC
NA,TRBV25-1,NA,TRBJ2-7,14,CASSAILPTYEQYF,TGTGCCAGCAGTGCAATCCTTCCTACCTACGAGCAGTACTTC
TRBD1,TRBV6-1,NA,TRBJ1-2,13,CASSGTGNYGYTF,TGTGCCAGCAGTGGGACAGGGAACTATGGCTACACCTTC
NA,TRBV6-5,few,TRBJ1-1,14,CASSYSEQNTEAFF,TGTGCCAGCAGTTACTCGGAACAGAACACTGAAGCTTTCTTT
NA,TRBV6-1,NA,TRBJ1-1,14,CASSKLGGNTEAFF,TGTGCCAGCAGCAAACTCGGAGGGAACACTGAAGCTTTCTTT
NA,TRBV7-9,medium-sized,TRBJ2-1,12,CASSPIGNEQFF,TGTGCCAGCAGTCCAATAGGGAATGAGCAGTTCTTC
NA,TRBV5-1,few,TRBJ1-5,14,CASSVGNGNQPQHF,TGCGCCAGCAGCGTGGGGAACGGCAATCAGCCCCAGCATTTT
NA,TRBV5-1,few,TRBJ1-1,14,CASRTDFPNTEAFF,TGCGCCAGCAGGACAGATTTTCCGAACACTGAAGCTTTCTTT
NA,TRBV5-6,NA,TRBJ2-5,13,CASSLAGGWLGYF,TGTGCCAGCAGCTTGGCCGGCGGGTGGTTGGGGTACTTC
TRBD1,TRBV30,NA,TRBJ1-2,12,CAWSTGAYGYTF,TGTGCCTGGAGCACAGGGGCTTATGGCTACACCTTC
TRBD1,TRBV4-2,NA,TRBJ1-1,17,CASSRQGQGAGDTEAFF,TGTGCCAGCAGCCGTCAGGGACAGGGGGCAGGGGACACTGAAGCTTTCTTT
NA,TRBV5-4,NA,TRBJ2-3,15,CASSREGWRADTQYF,TGTGCCAGCAGCCGTGAAGGTTGGAGGGCAGATACGCAGTATTTT
NA,TRBV19,NA,TRBJ2-5,15,CASSTGLVGQETQYF,TGTGCCAGTAGTACGGGGCTAGTCGGCCAAGAGACCCAGTACTTC
NA,TRBV6-4,NA,TRBJ1-2,13,CASSIGVNYGYTF,TGTGCCAGCAGTATAGGAGTAAACTATGGCTACACCTTC
NA,TRBV19,NA,TRBJ1-5,13,CASSAQGLQPQHF,TGTGCCAGTAGTGCTCAGGGGCTGCAGCCCCAGCATTTT
TRBD1,TRBV18,NA,TRBJ1-1,13,CASSGQGNTEAFF,TGTGCCAGCTCCGGACAGGGGAACACTGAAGCTTTCTTT
TRBD1,TRBV9,once,TRBJ1-2,12,CASSRQGSGYTF,TGTGCCAGCAGCCGACAGGGGAGTGGCTACACCTTC
NA,TRBV11-2,NA,TRBJ2-2,16,CASRQNWGRDTGELFF,TGTGCCAGCAGACAAAACTGGGGGAGAGACACCGGGGAGCTGTTTTTT
NA,TRBV23-1,NA,TRBJ1-3,20,CASSQLRGLGGVLSGNTIYF,TGCGCCAGCAGTCAACTTCGAGGGTTGGGGGGGGTCCTCTCTGGAAACACCATATATTTT
NA,TRBV11-1,NA,TRBJ2-7,13,CASSSFGTYEQYF,TGTGCCAGCAGCTCGTTTGGGACCTACGAGCAGTACTTC
NA,TRBV12-2,NA,TRBJ2-3,17,CASRLPQRGAPTDTQYF,TGTGCAAGTCGCTTACCCCAACGAGGAGCGCCCACAGATACGCAGTATTTT
NA,TRBV5-4,NA,TRBJ2-1,14,CASSSQGGVGEQFF,TGTGCCAGCAGCTCCCAAGGGGGGGTAGGTGAGCAGTTCTTC
NA,TRBV9,NA,TRBJ2-1,15,CASSVALGSYNEQFF,TGTGCCAGCAGCGTAGCTCTAGGTTCCTACAATGAGCAGTTCTTC
NA,TRBV4-1,once,TRBJ1-5,17,CASSQDLRGFSNQPQHF,TGCGCCAGCAGCCAAGATCTCCGGGGGTTTAGCAATCAGCCCCAGCATTTT
TRBD1,TRBV29-1,NA,TRBJ1-1,14,CSVEDATGKTEAFF,TGCAGCGTTGAAGACGCGACAGGGAAGACTGAAGCTTTCTTT
NA,TRBV19,once,TRBJ1-4,14,CASTLTGRDEKLFF,TGTGCCAGTACCCTCACGGGAAGGGATGAAAAACTGTTTTTT
TRBD2,TRBV10-3,few,TRBJ2-1,16,CAISGSSGSRWNEQFF,TGTGCCATCAGTGGGTCTAGCGGGAGTAGGTGGAATGAGCAGTTCTTC
NA,TRBV19,NA,TRBJ1-2,14,CASSPRAPHDGYTF,TGTGCCAGTAGTCCCCGGGCCCCCCATGATGGCTACACCTTC
NA,TRBV9,few,TRBJ2-2,15,CASSIVQGNTGELFF,TGTGCCAGCAGCATTGTACAGGGGAACACCGGGGAGCTGTTTTTT
NA,TRBV28,NA,TRBJ2-3,16,CASSLVGVGSTDTQYF,TGTGCCAGCAGTTTAGTTGGGGTAGGCAGCACAGATACGCAGTATTTT
NA,TRBV7-8,few,TRBJ1-5,13,CASSLVVNQPQHF,TGTGCCAGCAGCTTAGTTGTCAATCAGCCCCAGCATTTT
NA,TRBV2,NA,TRBJ1-3,16,CASSEVWGGTGNTIYF,TGTGCCAGCAGTGAAGTCTGGGGGGGAACTGGAAACACCATATATTTT
NA,TRBV7-9,NA,TRBJ2-5,14,CASSLDTRGETQYF,TGTGCCAGCAGCCTTGATACAAGGGGAGAGACCCAGTACTTC
NA,TRBV6-6,once,TRBJ1-2,13,CASKPGGAYGYTF,TGTGCCAGCAAACCGGGAGGTGCCTATGGCTACACCTTC
NA,TRBV4-3,NA,TRBJ1-5,15,CASSQDRTPRQPQHF,TGCGCCAGCAGCCAAGATCGGACACCTAGGCAGCCCCAGCATTTT
TRBD2,TRBV4-2,NA,TRBJ2-1,15,CASSQTSGTYNEQFF,TGTGCCAGCAGCCAAACTAGCGGAACCTACAATGAGCAGTTCTTC
NA,TRBV19,NA,TRBJ2-7,11,CASLGDYEQYF,TGTGCCAGTTTAGGGGACTACGAGCAGTACTTC
NA,TRBV30,NA,TRBJ2-5,15,CAWTPPRVLKETQYF,TGTGCCTGGACGCCCCCTAGAGTCTTGAAAGAGACCCAGTACTTC
NA,TRBV5-4,NA,TRBJ1-4,15,CASSSSLDSNEKLFF,TGTGCCAGCAGCTCCTCACTTGACTCTAATGAAAAACTGTTTTTT
TRBD2,TRBV5-1,NA,TRBJ2-5,15,CASSYPPGLQETQYF,TGCGCCAGCAGCTACCCCCCGGGACTACAAGAGACCCAGTACTTC
TRBD1,TRBV30,NA,TRBJ2-7,13,CAWSRDRSYEQYF,TGTGCCTGGAGTAGGGACAGATCCTACGAGCAGTACTTC
TRBD1,TRBV5-4,NA,TRBJ1-2,14,CASRTQGERYGYTF,TGTGCCAGCAGAACACAGGGGGAGCGCTATGGCTACACCTTC
TRBD1,TRBV7-8,NA,TRBJ1-1,14,CASSPGGRETEAFF,TGTGCCAGCAGCCCAGGGGGGAGGGAGACTGAAGCTTTCTTT
NA,TRBV28,few,TRBJ2-7,12,CASQRRSYEQYF,TGTGCCAGCCAGCGGCGTTCGTACGAGCAGTACTTC
NA,TRBV9,NA,TRBJ1-2,15,CASSVDEGLAYGYTF,TGTGCCAGCAGCGTTGATGAGGGTTTGGCCTATGGCTACACCTTC
TRBD1,TRBV18,NA,TRBJ1-1,14,CASSLGQGGTEAFF,TGTGCCAGCTCACTGGGACAGGGGGGAACTGAAGCTTTCTTT
NA,TRBV5-6,few,TRBJ1-2,11,CASSLGGGYTF,TGTGCCAGCAGCTTGGGGGGAGGCTACACCTTC